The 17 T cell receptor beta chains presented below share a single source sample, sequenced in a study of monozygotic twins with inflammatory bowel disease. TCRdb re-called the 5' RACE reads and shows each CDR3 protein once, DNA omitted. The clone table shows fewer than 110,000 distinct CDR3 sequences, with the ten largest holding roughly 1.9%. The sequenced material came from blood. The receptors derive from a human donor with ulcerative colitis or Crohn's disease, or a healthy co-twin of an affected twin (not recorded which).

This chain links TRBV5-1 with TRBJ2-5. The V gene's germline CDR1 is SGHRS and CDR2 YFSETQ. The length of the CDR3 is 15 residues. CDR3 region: CASSLLYGFQETQYF.

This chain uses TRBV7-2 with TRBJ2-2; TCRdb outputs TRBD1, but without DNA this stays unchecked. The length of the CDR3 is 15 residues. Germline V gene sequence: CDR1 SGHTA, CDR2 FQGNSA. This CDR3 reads CASDVRGKNTGELFF.

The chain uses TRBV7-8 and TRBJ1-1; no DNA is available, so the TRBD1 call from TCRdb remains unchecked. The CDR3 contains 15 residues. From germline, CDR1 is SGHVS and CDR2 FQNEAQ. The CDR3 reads CASSRVTVMNTEAFF.

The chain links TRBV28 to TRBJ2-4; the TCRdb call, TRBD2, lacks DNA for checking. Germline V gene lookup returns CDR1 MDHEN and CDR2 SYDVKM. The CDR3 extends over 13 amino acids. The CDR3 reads CAIRQGPQNIQYF.

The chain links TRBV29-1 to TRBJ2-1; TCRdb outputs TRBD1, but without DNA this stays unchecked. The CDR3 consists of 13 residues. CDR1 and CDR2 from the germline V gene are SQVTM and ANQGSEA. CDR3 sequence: CSVDFGAGDEQFF.

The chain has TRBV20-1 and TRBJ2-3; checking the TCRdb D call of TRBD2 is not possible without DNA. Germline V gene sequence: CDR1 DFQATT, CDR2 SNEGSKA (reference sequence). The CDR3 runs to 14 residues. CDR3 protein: CSASFAGSTDTQYF.

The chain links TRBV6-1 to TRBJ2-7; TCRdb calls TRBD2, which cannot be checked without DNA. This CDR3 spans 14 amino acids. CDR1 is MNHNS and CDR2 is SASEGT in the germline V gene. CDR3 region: CASREDKGPLGQYF.

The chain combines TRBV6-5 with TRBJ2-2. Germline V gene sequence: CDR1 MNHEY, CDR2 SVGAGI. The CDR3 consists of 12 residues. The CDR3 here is CASFANTGELFF.

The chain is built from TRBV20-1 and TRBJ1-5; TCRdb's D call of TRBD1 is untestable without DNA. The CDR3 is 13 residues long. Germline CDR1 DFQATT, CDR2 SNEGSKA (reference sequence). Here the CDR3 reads CSARLGGNQPQHF.

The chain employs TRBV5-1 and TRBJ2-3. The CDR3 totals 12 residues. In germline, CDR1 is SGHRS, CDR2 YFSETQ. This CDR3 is CASSFATDTQYF.

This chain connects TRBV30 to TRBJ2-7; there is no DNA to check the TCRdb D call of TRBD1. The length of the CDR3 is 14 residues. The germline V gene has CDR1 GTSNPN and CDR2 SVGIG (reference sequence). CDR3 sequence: CAWNLGDRVNEQYF.

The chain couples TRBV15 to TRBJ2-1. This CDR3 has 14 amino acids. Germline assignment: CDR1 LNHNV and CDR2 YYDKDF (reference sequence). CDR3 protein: CATSSRSSYNEQFF. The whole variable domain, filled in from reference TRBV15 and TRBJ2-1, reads DAMVIQNPRYQVTQFGKPVTLSCSQTLNHNVMYWYQQKSSQAPKLLFHYYDKDFNNEADTPDNFQSRRPNTSFCFLDIRSPGLGDTAMYLCATSSRSSYNEQFFGPGTRLTVL.

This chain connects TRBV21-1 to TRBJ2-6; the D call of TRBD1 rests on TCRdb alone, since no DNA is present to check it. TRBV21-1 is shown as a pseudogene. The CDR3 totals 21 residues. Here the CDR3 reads CASSKAMAQGPRYTGANVLTF.

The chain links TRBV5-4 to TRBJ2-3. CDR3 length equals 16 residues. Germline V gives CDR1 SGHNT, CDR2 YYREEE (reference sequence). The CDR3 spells CASSLDRSPSTDTQYF.

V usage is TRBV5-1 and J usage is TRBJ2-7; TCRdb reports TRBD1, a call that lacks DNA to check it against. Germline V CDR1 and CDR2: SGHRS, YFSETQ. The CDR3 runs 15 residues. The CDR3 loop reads CASTFMAGAFYEQYF.

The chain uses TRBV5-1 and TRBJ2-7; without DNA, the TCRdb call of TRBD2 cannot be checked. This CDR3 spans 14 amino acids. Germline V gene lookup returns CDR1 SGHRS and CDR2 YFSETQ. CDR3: CASRDPSGDYEQYF.

CDR3 sequence: CASSPITSGANVLTF. The chain links TRBV5-1 to TRBJ2-6. Germline V gene data show CDR1 as SGHRS and CDR2 as YFSETQ. The CDR3 runs to 15 residues. Drawing the rest from reference TRBV5-1 and TRBJ2-6, the complete variable domain is KAGVTQTPRYLIKTRGQQVTLSCSPISGHRSVSWYQQTPGQGLQFLFEYFSETQRNKGNFPGRFSGRQFSNSRSEMNVSTLELGDSALYLCASSPITSGANVLTFGAGSRLTVL.